The sequence of this T cell receptor beta chain was determined in a study of T cells in Graves' hyperthyroidism and ophthalmopathy. Study-wide points: Onset of ophthalmopathy came a median roughly 6.5 months after the model predicted it.

The TCR beta CDR3 regions underwent amplification using RNA transcripts as the source. HTBI primers drove first-round RT-PCR of the TCR CDR3. TCRdb ran MiXCR on the multiplex PCR reads and lists one entry per CDR3 protein. Among 450,000 to 700,000 distinct CDR3 sequences, roughly 50% were seen once, and the ten largest hold about 20%. At least ten counts were recorded for this clonotype. No antigen is known for it. Germline V gene lookup returns CDR1 SGHRS and CDR2 YFSETQ. This CDR3 spans 14 amino acids. V lost 1 base and J 3 bases, leaving 11 bases between the germline ends. The specimen was peripheral blood or thyroid tissue (not recorded which). The TCR was taken from an adult woman with Graves' disease, either hyperthyroidism or ophthalmopathy (not recorded which). The chain combines TRBV5-1 with TRBJ2-7, with D possibly matching TRBD1 (5 bases). This CDR3 is CASSLQGADYEQYF. In nucleotides, the CDR3 is TGCGCCAGCAGCTTGCAGGGTGCAGACTACGAGCAGTACTTC.